A single TCR beta chain is shown here with its context. The data are from a study of cytomegalovirus exposure and HLA in healthy donors. 60 Vbeta and 13 Jbeta primers were used in PCR. Assay used: immunoSEQ multiplex PCR; TCRdb lists only in-frame clones, some missing. Counted here are 150,000 to 200,000 clones, 77% occurring once; the ten biggest clones make up 7% to 9%. This CDR3 has 15 amino acids. Germline V gives CDR1 SGHRS, CDR2 YFSETQ. Losses at the gene ends were 2 bases for V and 1 base for J; bases not matched to a gene: 2. The receptor comes from a male donor in good health and CMV-seropositive. The sample was PBMCs. The V gene is TRBV5-1, the J gene TRBJ2-2; TRBD2 aligns across 7 bases. This CDR3 is CASSFRGVNTGELFF. For the CDR3, the DNA is TGCGCCAGCAGCTTTCGGGGGGTGAACACCGGGGAGCTGTTTTTT.